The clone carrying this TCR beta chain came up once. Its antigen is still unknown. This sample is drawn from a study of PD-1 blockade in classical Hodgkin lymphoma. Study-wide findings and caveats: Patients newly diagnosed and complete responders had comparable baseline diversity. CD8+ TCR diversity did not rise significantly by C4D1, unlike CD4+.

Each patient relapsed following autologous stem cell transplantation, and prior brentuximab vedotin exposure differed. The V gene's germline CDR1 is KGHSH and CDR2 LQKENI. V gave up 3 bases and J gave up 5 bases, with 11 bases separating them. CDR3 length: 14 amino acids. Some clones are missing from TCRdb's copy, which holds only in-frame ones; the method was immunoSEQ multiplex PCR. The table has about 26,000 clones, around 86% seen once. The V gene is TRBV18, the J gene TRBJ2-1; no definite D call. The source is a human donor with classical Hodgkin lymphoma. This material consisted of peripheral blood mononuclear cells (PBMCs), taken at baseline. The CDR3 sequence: CASSPPSVNNEQFF. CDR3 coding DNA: TGTGCCAGCTCACCCCCTTCCGTGAACAATGAGCAGTTCTTC.